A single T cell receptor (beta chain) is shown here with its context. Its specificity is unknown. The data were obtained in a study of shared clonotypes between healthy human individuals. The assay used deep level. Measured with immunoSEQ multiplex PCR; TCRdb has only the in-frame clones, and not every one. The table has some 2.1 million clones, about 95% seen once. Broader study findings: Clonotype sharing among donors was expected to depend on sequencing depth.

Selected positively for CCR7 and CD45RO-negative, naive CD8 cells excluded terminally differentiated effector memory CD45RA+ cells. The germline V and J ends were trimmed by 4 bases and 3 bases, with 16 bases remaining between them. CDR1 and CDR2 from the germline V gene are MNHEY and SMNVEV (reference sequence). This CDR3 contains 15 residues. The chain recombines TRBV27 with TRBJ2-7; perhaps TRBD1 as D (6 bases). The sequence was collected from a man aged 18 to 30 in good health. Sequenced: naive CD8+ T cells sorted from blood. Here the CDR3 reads CASSSPGTPNYEQYF. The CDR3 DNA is TGTGCCAGCAGTTCGCCCGGGACACCCAACTACGAGCAGTACTTC.